This T cell receptor beta chain is from a study of blood T cell repertoires in COVID-19. About the study: PBMCs, B-cell-depleted T cells, or T cells provided the cDNA or gDNA that made up the material.

The CDR3 is made up of 14 amino acids. After removal of 3 bases from V and 7 bases from J, the junction contained 8 bases not matched to a gene. CDR1 is DFQATT and CDR2 is SNEGSKA in the germline V gene (reference sequence). Generated by immunoSEQ multiplex PCR, the TCRdb table keeps only in-frame clones and is missing some. The sample holds 60,000 to 80,000 clones, about 88% seen once. V is TRBV20-1 and J is TRBJ1-2, with 10 bases identical to TRBD1. The receptor's source is a human donor in a cohort sampled during active COVID-19. Sequencing used peripheral blood. Written as DNA, the CDR3 is TGCAGTGCTAGTCGGGGACAGGGGAAGATTGGCTACACCTTC. Translating it yields CSASRGQGKIGYTF.